Below, 32 T cell receptor beta chains from the same sample are listed, as sequenced in a study. A single record per CDR3 protein comes from TCRdb applying MiXCR to the 5' RACE reads. The table has fewer than 8,500 distinct CDR3 sequences, about a third seen once. Input material: tumor-infiltrating memory CD4+ T cells sorted from the breast tumor. The subset denotes: memory CD4+ T cells, CD4+CD45RO+CD25-. The receptor set was obtained from a female donor with breast cancer.

A word on this clonotype: Since the CDR3 does not end with the conserved phenylalanine or tryptophan, this likely comes from a read error. The DNA is left out, because the CDR3 cannot be placed on it with certainty; the CDR3 is given as TCRdb lists it. J is TRBJ1-2 and V is TRBV10-3; the table's D call, TRBD1, has no DNA check behind it. The CDR3 numbers 12 amino acids, ends counted. The germline V gene has CDR1 ENHRY and CDR2 SYGVKD. The CDR3 sequence is CAISRDGYGYTL.

The genes are TRBV5-1 and TRBJ1-1, with D perhaps matching TRBD1 (5 bases). The CDR3 has 15 residues. The germline CDR1 and CDR2 sequences are SGHRS and YFSETQ. Trimming stripped 7 bases from V and 1 base from J, with 17 bases between. In DNA form, the CDR3 reads TGCGCCAGCGGCCTGGGCACCACAGGGAACACTGAAGCTTTCTTT. It encodes CASGLGTTGNTEAFF.

This clonotype was detected ten times or more. The gene calls are TRBV6-5 and TRBJ2-7; maybe TRBD1 (6 bases). Germline V gene sequence: CDR1 MNHEY, CDR2 SVGAGI. The V and J ends lost 2 bases and 2 bases respectively, with 13 bases between them. The CDR3 sequence is 15 residues long. In DNA, the CDR3 is TGTGCCAGCAGTTACAACAGGGACCCTACCTACGAGCAGTACTTC. Encoded protein: CASSYNRDPTYEQYF.

CDR3 in amino acids: CASSSEATYNEQFF. The CDR3 DNA sequence: TGTGCCAGCAGCTCGGAGGCCACCTACAATGAGCAGTTCTTC. The chain has TRBV9 and TRBJ2-1; maybe TRBD2 (5 bases). CDR1 and CDR2 (germline): SGDLS, YYNGEE. Trimming shortened V by 4 bases and J by 2 bases, and 10 bases separated the two germline ends. The CDR3 totals 14 residues.

This clonotype is medium-sized by share. The CDR3: CASSWDPGQGLLNQPQHF. CDR3 coding DNA: TGTGCCAGCAGTTGGGACCCGGGACAGGGACTTCTAAATCAGCCCCAGCATTTT. The chain has TRBV12-3 or TRBV12-4 and TRBJ1-5, with TRBD1 matching over 9 bases. The CDR3 contains 18 residues. With V trimmed by 4 bases and J by 4 bases, 14 bases remained unmatched.

This clonotype was recorded a few times. The gene calls are TRBV5-1 and TRBJ1-2; no clear D. Between the trimmed V and J ends, which lost 0 bases and 10 bases, there was a span of 19 bases. Per the germline V gene, CDR1 is SGHRS and CDR2 is YFSETQ. The CDR3 has 15 amino acids. The CDR3 region is CASSLEGRTVRDYTF. The CDR3 DNA reads as TGCGCCAGCAGCTTGGAGGGCAGGACCGTCAGAGACTACACCTTC.

This clonotype was recorded at least ten times. The gene calls are TRBV6-2 or TRBV6-3 and TRBJ2-2; TRBD2 is a possible D gene (6 bases). V was pared by 5 bases and J by 0 bases, with 16 bases between. The V gene's germline CDR1 is MNHEY and CDR2 SVGEGT. The CDR3 is 17 amino acids. CDR3 sequence: CASSIPFGSANTGELFF. CDR3 coding DNA: TGTGCCAGCAGTATACCATTCGGGAGCGCGAACACCGGGGAGCTGTTTTTT.

There are a few counts of this clonotype. Since a much larger clone is just one base distant, this may be a read error. J is TRBJ1-3 and V is TRBV29-1; possible D gene TRBD1, 5 bases. The V end lost 3 bases, the J end lost 3 bases, and 6 bases lay between the germline ends. Germline assignment: CDR1 SQVTM and CDR2 ANQGSEA. The CDR3 contains 12 residues. CDR3 DNA: TGCAGCGTTGAGACAGTTGGAAACACCATATATTTT. Translating it yields CSVETVGNTIYF.

Relative to its sample, this clonotype is medium-sized (0.01 to 0.1%). The genes are TRBV12-3 or TRBV12-4 and TRBJ2-1; TRBD2 is a possible D gene (6 bases). The CDR3 sequence is 13 residues long. V was shortened by 6 bases and J by 8 bases, with 14 bases between the two germline ends. The chain's CDR3 is CASSLEEGDEQFF. CDR3 in DNA: TGTGCCAGCAGCCTAGAGGAGGGCGATGAGCAGTTCTTC.

Judged by abundance, this clonotype is medium-sized. This chain joins TRBV7-9 and TRBJ2-1; D call uncertain. Deletions cut 0 bases from V and 8 bases from J, with 17 bases between. Germline CDR1 and CDR2: SEHNR and FQNEAQ (reference sequence). The CDR3 sequence is 16 residues long. The DNA for the CDR3 is TGTGCCAGCAGCTTAGCGGGTCACTCGTTCCTCGATGAGCAGTTCTTC. Protein sequence: CASSLAGHSFLDEQFF.

This clonotype was seen a few times. V is TRBV2 and J is TRBJ2-1, with TRBD2 matching over 13 bases. Germline assignment: CDR1 SNHLY and CDR2 FYNNEI. V gave up 4 bases and J gave up 4 bases; unmatched junction bases: 1. This CDR3 is 15 amino acids long. The CDR3 here is CASSVLAGGYNEQFF. CDR3 coding DNA: TGTGCCAGCAGTGTACTAGCGGGAGGGTACAATGAGCAGTTCTTC.

Notes on this clonotype: A much larger clone lies a single base off, so this may be a read error. The chain uses TRBV28 and TRBJ2-7; D gene ambiguous. CDR1 is MDHEN and CDR2 is SYDVKM in the germline V gene. Trimming took off 6 bases at V and 1 base at J, with 22 bases between the two ends. The CDR3 has 17 amino acids. Here the CDR3 reads CASSPNKWRSISYEQYF. DNA of the CDR3: TGTGCCAGCAGCCCTAACAAGTGGCGGAGCATTTCCTACGAGCAGTACTTC.

This clonotype was counted between two and nine times. This chain connects TRBV30 to TRBJ1-2; TRBD1 matches 8 bases. The V gene end was trimmed by 6 bases and the J gene end by 8 bases; junction bases not matched to a gene: 11. Germline V lookup: CDR1 GTSNPN, CDR2 SVGIG (reference sequence). The CDR3 spans 13 residues. This chain's CDR3 is CACGRDRPGGYTF. Here the CDR3 DNA reads TGTGCCTGTGGTCGGGACAGGCCTGGGGGCTACACCTTC.

As concerns this clonotype: Because it lacks the conserved phenylalanine or tryptophan at the end, this CDR3 is likely a read error. The chain carries TRBV18 and TRBJ2-5; TRBD2 aligns across 7 bases. This CDR3 is 13 amino acids long. Trimming took 3 bases from V and 5 from J; bases not matched to a gene: 3. Germline CDR1 and CDR2: KGHSH and LQKENI. The CDR3 region has the DNA TGTGCCAGCTCACCGACTAGCACGGAGACCCAGTACTTA. Encoded protein: CASSPTSTETQYL.

In regard to this clonotype: One junction end disagrees with the germline gene, perhaps due to a read error. This chain links TRBV7-2 with TRBJ2-7, with D perhaps assigned TRBD1 or TRBD2 (5 bases each). Germline V gene lookup returns CDR1 SGHTA and CDR2 FQGNSA. The CDR3 is made up of 14 amino acids. CDR3 sequence: CASSLEAWGYGQYF. The CDR3 DNA is TGTGCCAGCAGCTTGGAGGCTTGGGGGTACGGGCAGTACTTC.

This clonotype was counted a single time. V gene TRBV2 combines with J gene TRBJ2-3, with D perhaps matching TRBD1 (6 bases). The V gene's germline CDR1 is SNHLY and CDR2 FYNNEI. The CDR3 sequence is 15 residues long. Between the trimmed V and J ends, which lost 8 bases and 4 bases, there was a span of 19 bases. DNA for the CDR3: TGTGCCAGCCCGTACAGGGCAGGGGTCGCAGATACGCAGTATTTT. Its protein is CASPYRAGVADTQYF.

On this clonotype: The CDR3 end shows no conserved phenylalanine or tryptophan, and so a read error is likely. The CDR3 DNA is TGTGCCGGCAGACAGCTCGGGGGTAACTATGGCTACACCATC. It codes for CAGRQLGGNYGYTI. This rearrangement joins TRBV6-1 to TRBJ1-2, with D tentatively TRBD1 (5 bases). Germline-derived CDR1 and CDR2 are MNHNS and SASEGT. The CDR3 length is 14 residues.

This sequence joins TRBV20-1 and TRBJ2-5; the match to TRBD2 covers 9 bases. The CDR3 loop spans 14 amino acids. In germline, CDR1 is DFQATT, CDR2 SNEGSKA (reference sequence). The V segment lost 3 bases and the J segment 5 bases; nucleotides outside the gene matches: 7. The CDR3 sequence: CSARNQREAETQYF. In nucleotides, the CDR3 is TGCAGTGCTAGGAACCAGCGGGAGGCCGAGACCCAGTACTTC.

Concerning this clonotype itself: At one end, the junction sequence differs from germline, possibly due to a read error. This chain links TRBV7-3 with TRBJ1-6; D is perhaps TRBD1 (5 bases). Germline V lookup: CDR1 SGHTA, CDR2 FQGTGA. This CDR3 spans 13 amino acids. The CDR3 DNA follows: TGTGCCAGCAGCCAAACAGGTGATTCACACCTCCACTTT. Translated: CASSQTGDSHLHF.

With respect to this clonotype: The CDR3 does not end in the conserved phenylalanine or tryptophan, so this is likely a read error. V is TRBV11-2 and J is TRBJ1-1; 8 bases are shared with TRBD1. The germline CDR1 and CDR2 sequences are SGHAT and FQNNGV. CDR3 length: 16 amino acids. V lost 5 bases, J lost 4 bases, and 12 bases stayed unmatched. CDR3 DNA: TGTGCCAGCAGCCAACCAACAGGGGGAGTTGGCACTGAAGCTTTCATT. This sequence encodes CASSQPTGGVGTEAFI.

With regard to this clonotype: A much larger clonotype is one base distant, so this may be a read error. The chain joins TRBV18 to TRBJ2-1, with TRBD2 identical over 10 bases. Germline CDR1 KGHSH, CDR2 LQKENI. Trimming cost V 4 bases and J 12 bases; bases outside gene matches: 15. The CDR3 contains 16 residues. Here the CDR3 reads CASSLQGLAGAGGQFF. The CDR3 DNA reads TGTGCCAGCTCACTCCAGGGCCTAGCGGGAGCAGGTGGGCAGTTCTTC.

In this sample, this clonotype is medium-sized (0.01 to 0.1%). The chain carries TRBV7-2 and TRBJ2-3, with 10 bases identical to TRBD2. J gave up 0 bases and V 6 bases, and 3 bases lay outside the gene matches. This CDR3 contains 15 residues. Germline CDR1 and CDR2: SGHTA and FQGNSA. CDR3 protein: CASRPLAGSTDTQYF. CDR3 nucleotide sequence: TGTGCCAGCAGGCCACTAGCGGGGAGCACAGATACGCAGTATTTT.

This clonotype was picked up one time. The genes are TRBV7-8 and TRBJ2-7, with 12 bases matching TRBD1. This CDR3 has 15 residues. V shed 7 bases, J shed 5 bases, and the junction held 9 bases outside the gene matches. CDR1 is SGHVS, CDR2 FQNEAQ, per germline. The CDR3 protein is CASTVRDRGLDEQYF. The CDR3 region has the DNA TGTGCCAGCACCGTAAGGGACAGGGGGCTAGACGAGCAGTACTTC.

This clonotype is medium-sized by share. The chain is built from TRBV14 and TRBJ2-5, with unresolved D. Germline V lookup: CDR1 SGHDN, CDR2 FVKESK. The V end lost 2 bases, the J end lost 5 bases, and 15 bases lay between the germline ends. CDR3 size: 15 residues. CDR3 sequence: CASSQNKLPTETQYF. In DNA, the CDR3 is TGTGCCAGCAGCCAAAATAAATTGCCGACGGAGACCCAGTACTTC.

Details on this clonotype: One junction end disagrees with the germline gene, perhaps due to a read error. The rearrangement links TRBV4-2 to TRBJ2-7; D perhaps matches TRBD1 (6 bases). This CDR3 contains 15 residues. Germline assignment: CDR1 LGHNA and CDR2 YNFKEQ. The CDR3 here is CASSQRQETAYEQYF. The CDR3 DNA sequence: TGTGCCAGCAGCCAACGACAGGAGACGGCATACGAGCAGTACTTT.

The chain links TRBV6-6 to TRBJ2-2; 9 nucleotides line up with TRBD1. Trimming took 5 bases from V and 5 from J; bases not matched to a gene: 6. This CDR3 contains 15 residues. Germline V gene sequence: CDR1 MNHNY, CDR2 SVGAGI (reference sequence). This CDR3 is CASSLGQGRTGELFF. The CDR3 nucleotides are TGTGCCAGCAGTCTCGGACAGGGGCGGACCGGGGAGCTGTTTTTT.

A word on this clonotype: One junction end does not reproduce the germline sequence, and a read error may be involved. The rearrangement links TRBV20-1 to TRBJ1-1; no firm D call. CDR3 size: 15 residues. Germline V gene lookup returns CDR1 DFQATT and CDR2 SNEGSKA (reference sequence). The chain's CDR3 is CSARDMAGKNTEAFF. For the CDR3, the DNA is TGCAGTGCTAGAGATATGGCCGGGAAGAACACCGAAGCTTTCTTT.

This clonotype is labeled as large. One junction end does not reproduce the germline sequence, and a read error may be involved. This chain links TRBV20-1 with TRBJ2-5; no firm D call. Germline loops: CDR1 DFQATT, CDR2 SNEGSKA (reference sequence). The CDR3 loop spans 11 amino acids. The CDR3 sequence is CSARPDQRPSF. Written as DNA, the CDR3 is TGCAGTGCTAGACCTGACCAACGGCCGTCCTTC.

The chain couples TRBV28 to TRBJ2-1; the D gene is possibly TRBD1 (6 bases). The CDR3 is 14 amino acids. Trimming cost V 3 bases and J 4 bases, with 10 bases left between them. Germline-derived CDR1 and CDR2 are MDHEN and SYDVKM. This chain's CDR3 is CASSLHREYNEQFF. CDR3 DNA sequence: TGTGCCAGCAGTTTGCACAGGGAGTACAATGAGCAGTTCTTC.

This clonotype was seen only a few times. Just one base apart from a much larger clone, this may be a read error. The V call is TRBV5-6, the J call TRBJ2-7; D is unclear. V was shortened by 0 bases and J by 5 bases, with 9 bases between the two germline ends. The CDR3 extends over 13 amino acids. CDR1 is SGHDT, CDR2 YYEEEE, per germline. The CDR3 coding sequence is TGTGCCAGCAGCTTGGGGACGACGAACGAGCAGTACTTC. This gives the protein CASSLGTTNEQYF.

A remark on this clonotype: Being one base from a much bigger clone, this may be a read error. This chain links TRBV6-5 with TRBJ1-2, with a weak D call TRBD1 (5 bases). The V and J ends lost 6 bases and 2 bases respectively, with 16 bases between them. This CDR3 contains 15 residues. Germline lookup yields CDR1 MNHEY and CDR2 SVGAGI. CDR3: CASRVRGAVNYGYTF. Here the CDR3 DNA reads TGTGCCAGCAGGGTCCGGGGCGCCGTGAACTATGGCTACACCTTC.

This clonotype is medium-sized in the sample. The genes are TRBV29-1 and TRBJ2-7, with TRBD1 as a possible D gene (6 bases). Germline CDR1 SQVTM, CDR2 ANQGSEA. V lost 6 bases and J lost 5, with 17 bases in between. This CDR3 comprises 13 residues. CDR3: CSVETGIVDEQYF. CDR3 nucleotides: TGCAGCGTGGAGACAGGTATAGTGGACGAGCAGTACTTC.